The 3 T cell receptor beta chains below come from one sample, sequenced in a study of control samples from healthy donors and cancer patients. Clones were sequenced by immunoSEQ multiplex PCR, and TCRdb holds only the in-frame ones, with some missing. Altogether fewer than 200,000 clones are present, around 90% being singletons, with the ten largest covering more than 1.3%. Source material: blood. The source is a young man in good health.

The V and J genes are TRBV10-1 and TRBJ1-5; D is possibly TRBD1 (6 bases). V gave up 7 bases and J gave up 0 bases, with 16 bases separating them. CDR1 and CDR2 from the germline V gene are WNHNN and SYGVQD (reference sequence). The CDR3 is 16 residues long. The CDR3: CASMGAGPYSNQPQHF. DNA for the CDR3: TGCGCCAGCATGGGGGCAGGCCCTTATAGCAATCAGCCCCAGCATTTT.

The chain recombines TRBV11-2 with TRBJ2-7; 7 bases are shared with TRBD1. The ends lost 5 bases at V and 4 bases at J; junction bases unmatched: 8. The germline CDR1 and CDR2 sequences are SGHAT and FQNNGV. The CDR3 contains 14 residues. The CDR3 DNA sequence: TGTGCCAGCAGCCCGGACAGGTGGGGTTACGAGCAGTACTTC. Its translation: CASSPDRWGYEQYF.

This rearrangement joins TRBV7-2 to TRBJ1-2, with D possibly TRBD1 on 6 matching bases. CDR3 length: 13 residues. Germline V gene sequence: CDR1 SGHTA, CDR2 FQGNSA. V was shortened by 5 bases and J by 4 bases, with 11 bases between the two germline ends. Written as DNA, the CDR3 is TGTGCCAGCAGCAAACAGGGTAGCTATGGCTACACCTTC. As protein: CASSKQGSYGYTF.